Presented here are 23 T cell receptor beta chains from one specimen sequenced in a study of regulatory T cells in long-lasting Graves disease. Time point of the sample: newly diagnosed GD, antithyroid drugs for less than 3 months. Extracted RNA from PBMCs served as the source of the TCR library. Investigators prepared the TCR beta libraries by applying iRepertoire HTBI primers and Arm-PCR of CDR3 regions. Using its own MiXCR run on the multiplex PCR reads, TCRdb lists one record per CDR3 protein. The table includes hundreds of thousands of distinct CDR3 sequences, 12% detected once. A further study also used this sample, focusing on T cells in Graves' hyperthyroidism and ophthalmopathy.

The starting material was peripheral blood mononuclear cells (PBMCs), obtained at new diagnosis, from a patient treated with antithyroid drugs. The receptors derive from a woman in her twenties or thirties with Graves disease.

The V and J genes are TRBV30 and TRBJ2-3, with D unclear. Germline V gene lookup returns CDR1 GTSNPN and CDR2 SVGIG (reference sequence). The CDR3 covers 11 residues. V lost 3 bases and J lost 6, with 7 bases in between. The CDR3 coding sequence is TGTGCCTGGAGAAATTGGGATACGCAGTATTTT. It translates to CAWRNWDTQYF.

The gene calls are TRBV5-6 and TRBJ2-3; possible D gene TRBD2, 5 bases. The germline gives CDR1 SGHDT, CDR2 YYEEEE. Trimming stripped 7 bases from V and 3 bases from J, with 18 bases between. This CDR3 has 15 amino acids. In DNA form, the CDR3 reads TGTGCCAGCCACCTCCCAGCTAGCTTAACAGATACGCAGTATTTT. This codes for CASHLPASLTDTQYF.

This clonotype was seen many times. The chain links TRBV18 to TRBJ2-7, with TRBD1 identical over 9 bases. Germline V gene lookup returns CDR1 KGHSH and CDR2 LQKENI. The CDR3 contains 15 residues. Trimming cost V 6 bases and J 5 bases; bases outside gene matches: 11. The CDR3 coding sequence is TGTGCCAGCTCTCACCAGGGACAGGGCACCCACGAGCAGTACTTC. Protein: CASSHQGQGTHEQYF.

This clonotype was detected ten times or more. The V gene is TRBV2, the J gene TRBJ1-2; D uncertain. Trimming stripped 7 bases from V and 3 bases from J, with 12 bases between. Germline V gene sequence: CDR1 SNHLY, CDR2 FYNNEI. This CDR3 comprises 13 residues. CDR3 sequence: CASTSGLYYGYTF. The DNA of the CDR3 is TGTGCCAGCACTTCGGGTCTATACTATGGCTACACCTTC. Filled out from reference TRBV2 and TRBJ1-2, the complete variable domain reads EPEVTQTPSHQVTQMGQEVILRCVPISNHLYFYWYRQILGQKVEFLVSFYNNEISEKSEIFDDQFSVERPDGSNFTLKIRSTKLEDSAMYFCASTSGLYYGYTFGSGTRLTVV.

The chain carries TRBV6-9 and TRBJ1-5; TRBD1 might be the D (5 bases). This CDR3 has 14 residues. Germline V lookup: CDR1 MNHGY, CDR2 SVAAGI. Trimming pared 4 bases from V and 3 bases from J, leaving 10 bases between. The CDR3 DNA follows: TGTGCCAGCAGTTTTACAGGTATCAATCAGCCCCAGCATTTT. Its protein product is CASSFTGINQPQHF.

Only a few counts were recorded for this clonotype. V usage is TRBV20-1 and J usage is TRBJ1-3; D gene unclear. The CDR3 is 16 residues long. CDR1 DFQATT and CDR2 SNEGSKA come from the germline V gene (reference sequence). Trimming shortened V by 4 bases and J by 0 bases, and 16 bases separated the two germline ends. The CDR3 spells CSATPGVESSGNTIYF. The CDR3 DNA reads as TGCAGTGCTACACCCGGGGTAGAGAGCTCTGGAAACACCATATATTTT.

On this clonotype itself: A clone one base away is much larger, so this may be a read error. The J gene is TRBJ1-1, the V gene TRBV9; D is unclear. The germline V and J ends were trimmed by 0 bases and 1 base, with 7 bases remaining between them. The CDR3 is made up of 14 amino acids. From germline, CDR1 is SGDLS and CDR2 YYNGEE. The CDR3 loop reads CASSVVPENTEAFF. The CDR3 DNA reads as TGTGCCAGCAGCGTAGTTCCCGAGAACACTGAAGCTTTCTTT.

Comment on this clonotype: Just one base apart from a much larger clone, this may be a read error. This CDR3 is CASGYIGGSSYNEQFF. Written as DNA, the CDR3 is TGTGCCAGCGGTTACATCGGGGGGTCTTCCTACAATGAGCAGTTCTTC. The chain combines TRBV6-9 with TRBJ2-1, with 7 positions matching TRBD2. CDR1 is MNHGY, CDR2 SVAAGI, per germline. This CDR3 is built from 16 residues.

This clonotype was counted at least ten times. The CDR3 DNA sequence: TGTGCCAGTCATGGACAGGGCGGGGAAAAACTGTTTTTT. It specifies CASHGQGGEKLFF. The rearrangement uses TRBV19 and TRBJ1-4; TRBD1 matches at 8 bases. Trimming at V came to 8 bases and at J to 8 bases, leaving 7 bases not matched to a gene. The CDR3 consists of 13 residues. Germline assignment: CDR1 LNHDA and CDR2 SQIVND (reference sequence).

This clonotype was picked up a small number of times. The V call is TRBV7-9, the J call TRBJ1-3; D is ambiguous. CDR3 size: 15 residues. V dropped 2 bases and J dropped 0 bases, with 8 bases sitting between them. Germline CDR1 is SEHNR and CDR2 is FQNEAQ (reference sequence). This chain's CDR3 is CASSLSLSSGNTIYF. CDR3 nucleotides: TGTGCCAGCAGCTTAAGTCTTAGCTCTGGAAACACCATATATTTT.

The table lists this clonotype with many counts. The V gene is TRBV2, the J gene TRBJ2-2; weak D call: TRBD1 (5 bases). Germline CDR1 SNHLY, CDR2 FYNNEI. The CDR3 contains 16 residues. V shed 5 bases and J shed 0 bases, with 13 bases lying between them. CDR3 region: CASSLRQPANTGELFF. DNA for the CDR3: TGTGCCAGCAGTCTCCGACAGCCCGCGAACACCGGGGAGCTGTTTTTT.

This clonotype has a count of ten or more. The chain has TRBV3-1 and TRBJ2-5; 9 bases agree with TRBD2. The trim removed 3 bases at V and 5 bases at J, leaving 10 bases unmatched. Germline CDR1 is LGHDT and CDR2 is YNNKEL (reference sequence). The CDR3 consists of 16 residues. The CDR3 loop is CASSHVILAGRETQYF. As DNA, the CDR3 is TGTGCCAGCAGCCACGTAATTCTAGCGGGAAGGGAGACCCAGTACTTC.

In its sample, this clonotype was seen many times. The chain links TRBV10-3 to TRBJ2-7; 9 bases match TRBD2. CDR1 and CDR2 (germline): ENHRY, SYGVKD. Trimming cost V 0 bases and J 7 bases; bases outside gene matches: 13. The CDR3 totals 17 residues. The CDR3 loop is CAISESGRTSDYYEQYF. For the CDR3, the DNA is TGTGCCATCAGTGAGTCGGGTAGGACTAGCGACTACTATGAGCAGTACTTC.

J is TRBJ2-3 and V is TRBV2, with 7 bases aligning to TRBD1. The V segment lost 3 bases and the J segment 0 bases; nucleotides outside the gene matches: 0. The CDR3 spans 14 residues. CDR1 and CDR2 (germline): SNHLY, FYNNEI. CDR3 coding DNA: TGTGCCAGCAGTGACAGGGGGAGCACAGATACGCAGTATTTT. Its translation: CASSDRGSTDTQYF.

The rearrangement joins TRBV6-2 or TRBV6-3 to TRBJ2-1; no clear D gene. CDR3 length: 15 amino acids. V lost 5 bases, J lost 10 bases, and 21 bases lay in between. Looked up from germline, CDR1 is MNHEY and CDR2 is SVGEGT. The CDR3 DNA reads as TGTGCCAGCAGTACCCCGACTCGCCTCTTGTACGAGCAGTTCTTC. Amino acids: CASSTPTRLLYEQFF.

This clonotype has ten or more counts. This sequence joins TRBV6-2 or TRBV6-3 and TRBJ2-7, with TRBD1 matching over 10 bases. J gave up 5 bases and V 5 bases, and 12 bases lay outside the gene matches. The CDR3 loop spans 16 amino acids. The germline CDR1 and CDR2 sequences are MNHEY and SVGEGT. The CDR3 is CASSRRPGQGLNEQYF. CDR3 DNA: TGTGCCAGCAGTCGACGGCCGGGACAGGGGTTAAACGAGCAGTACTTC.

This clonotype was recorded at least ten times. This chain uses TRBV6-2 or TRBV6-3 with TRBJ1-5, with 8 bases matching TRBD1. V dropped 7 bases and J dropped 6; count of bases not matched to a gene: 8. Germline CDR1 and CDR2: MNHEY and SVGEGT. The CDR3 is made up of 14 amino acids. This chain's CDR3 is CASTFGQGSQPQHF. CDR3 in DNA: TGTGCCAGCACCTTTGGACAGGGAAGTCAGCCCCAGCATTTT.

This clonotype showed up many times. The V gene is TRBV15, the J gene TRBJ2-3; 11 bases are a match to TRBD1. CDR1 LNHNV and CDR2 YYDKDF come from the germline V gene (reference sequence). CDR3 length: 19 residues. Trimming took 0 bases from V and 4 from J; bases not matched to a gene: 12. The CDR3 nucleotides are TGTGCCACCAGCAGAGATAGCACGCGCAGGACAGGGGGCGCAGATACGCAGTATTTT. Translating it yields CATSRDSTRRTGGADTQYF.

This clonotype was seen ten or more times. The chain joins TRBV30 to TRBJ1-2, with TRBD1 matching over 9 bases. CDR1 and CDR2 (germline): GTSNPN, SVGIG (reference sequence). The CDR3 is 15 residues long. Germline trimming cut 1 base from V and 7 bases from J; bases unmatched to any gene: 10. The CDR3 nucleotides are TGTGCCTGGAGTGCCTATCTCGGGACAGGGATTGGCTACACCTTC. This translates into CAWSAYLGTGIGYTF. Combining the CDR3 with reference TRBV30 and TRBJ1-2 gives the whole variable domain SQTIHQWPATLVQPVGSPLSLECTVEGTSNPNLYWYRQAAGRGLQLLFYSVGIGQISSEVPQNLSASRPQDRQFILSSKKLLLSDSGFYLCAWSAYLGTGIGYTFGSGTRLTVV.

In this sample, this clonotype turned up many times. The chain has TRBV5-5 and TRBJ1-4; 8 nucleotides align to TRBD1. The CDR3 covers 15 residues. Germline V gene data show CDR1 as SGHKS and CDR2 as YYEKEE (reference sequence). V was pared by 4 bases and J by 3 bases, with 5 bases of the junction left unmatched. The CDR3 is CASSGRTGPNEKLFF. For the CDR3, the DNA is TGTGCCAGCAGCGGGCGGACAGGGCCTAATGAAAAACTGTTTTTT.

Concerning this clonotype: Being one base from a much bigger clone, this may be a read error. V usage is TRBV18 and J usage is TRBJ1-2, with 7 bases matching TRBD1. V was pared by 3 bases and J by 7 bases, with 8 bases of the junction left unmatched. CDR3 length equals 14 residues. Germline assignment: CDR1 KGHSH and CDR2 LQKENI. The CDR3 reads CASSPGRGGTGYTF. The CDR3 region has the DNA TGTGCCAGCTCACCGGGGAGAGGGGGCACTGGCTACACCTTC.

Worth noting for this clonotype: Because it lacks the conserved phenylalanine or tryptophan at the end, this CDR3 is likely a read error. The chain joins TRBV11-3 to TRBJ2-4; the D gene is possibly TRBD1 (5 bases). This CDR3 region has 14 residues. With 5 bases removed from V and 4 bases from J, the gap between germline ends came to 12 bases. CDR1 is SGHNT and CDR2 is YENEEA in the germline V gene. The CDR3: CASSPQTVKNIQYL. The CDR3 DNA follows: TGTGCCAGCAGCCCACAGACAGTAAAAAACATTCAGTACTTG.

The chain combines TRBV7-9 with TRBJ2-3; 12 positions agree with TRBD2. CDR1 SEHNR and CDR2 FQNEAQ come from the germline V gene (reference sequence). The CDR3 has 16 amino acids. Trimming removed 5 bases from V and 4 bases from J; junction bases left unmatched: 7. DNA for the CDR3: TGTGCCAGCAGCGTCCGACTAGCGGGAGCCGCAGATACGCAGTATTTT. Amino acid sequence: CASSVRLAGAADTQYF.